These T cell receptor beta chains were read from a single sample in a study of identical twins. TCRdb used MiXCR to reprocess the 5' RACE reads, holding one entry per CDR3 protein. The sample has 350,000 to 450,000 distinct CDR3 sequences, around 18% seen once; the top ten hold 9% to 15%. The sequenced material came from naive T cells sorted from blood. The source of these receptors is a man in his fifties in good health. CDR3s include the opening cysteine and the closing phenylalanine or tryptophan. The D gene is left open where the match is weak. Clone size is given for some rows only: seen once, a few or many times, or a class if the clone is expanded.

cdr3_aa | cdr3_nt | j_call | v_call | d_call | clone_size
CASSPMGLAGVSGELFF | TGTGCCAGTAGTCCTATGGGACTAGCGGGAGTTAGCGGGGAGCTGTTTTTT | TRBJ2-2 | TRBV19 | TRBD2 | .
CASSRNRALNTEAFF | TGCGCCAGCAGCCGAAACAGGGCCCTGAACACTGAAGCTTTCTTT | TRBJ1-1 | TRBV5-1 | . | many
CASSQDGYSYNEQFF | TGTGCCAGCAGCCAGGATGGTTACTCCTACAATGAGCAGTTCTTC | TRBJ2-1 | TRBV5-6 | . | few
CASNPGTGQFF | TGTGCCAGCAACCCGGGGACAGGGCAGTTCTTC | TRBJ2-1 | TRBV12-3/TRBV12-4 | TRBD1 | .
CSVERDFYTF | TGCAGCGTTGAAAGGGACTTCTACACCTTC | TRBJ1-2 | TRBV29-1 | . | few
CASSLPDIYNEQFF | TGCGCCAGCAGCTTGCCGGACATATACAATGAGCAGTTCTTC | TRBJ2-1 | TRBV5-1 | . | few
CASSYGVAGGRTDTQYF | TGCGCCAGCAGCTACGGAGTAGCGGGGGGACGCACAGATACGCAGTATTTT | TRBJ2-3 | TRBV5-1 | TRBD2 | few
CASKTSGRPHYEQYF | TGTGCCAGCAAGACTAGCGGGAGGCCTCACTACGAGCAGTACTTC | TRBJ2-7 | TRBV21-1 | . | .
CASSYGQGFQPQHF | TGTGCCAGCAGTTACGGCCAGGGATTTCAGCCCCAGCATTTT | TRBJ1-5 | TRBV6-5 | . | .
CATSRDLGPYEQYF | TGTGCCACCAGCAGAGATCTAGGACCTTACGAGCAGTACTTC | TRBJ2-7 | TRBV15 | . | .